This T cell receptor beta chain derives from a study of T cell responses to AZD1222 COVID-19 vaccine. Study background: Pooling of second doses given at about 4 or about 12 weeks was done.

Some clones are missing from TCRdb's copy, which holds only in-frame ones; the method was immunoSEQ multiplex PCR. The data contain around 120,000 clones, roughly 89% of them singletons. V lost 3 bases and J lost 1, with 13 bases in between. The CDR3 runs 16 residues. Per germline, CDR1 LNHDA and CDR2 SQIVND (reference sequence). Study-wide points: Spike-specific TCR breadth and depth were elevated following two AZD1222 doses. The study sampled repertoires only after the peak T cell response.

Comment on this clone: Its target is not known.

This material consisted of peripheral blood, taken on day 0 of AZD1222 vaccination. This chain connects TRBV19 to TRBJ1-5; no clear D gene. The clonotype comes from an adult in good health. In nucleotides, the CDR3 is TGTGCCAGTAGTATGGGCACCGGCGGGAGCAATCAGCCCCAGCATTTT. It specifies CASSMGTGGSNQPQHF.